These 23 T cell receptor beta chains share one sample of origin, sequenced in a study of T cell responses to AZD1222 COVID-19 vaccine. The table came from immunoSEQ multiplex PCR; TCRdb's copy has only in-frame clones and leaves some out. Of 95,000 to 150,000 clones in the sample, roughly 90% were seen once. The sequenced sample was peripheral blood, obtained on day 0 of AZD1222 vaccination. Receptor source: an adult in good health.

V is TRBV10-3 and J is TRBJ1-1; D may be TRBD1 (5 bases). CDR3 length equals 13 residues. Germline V CDR1 and CDR2: ENHRY, SYGVKD. Trimming removed 0 bases from V and 10 bases from J, with 12 bases in between. CDR3 DNA: TGTGCCATCAGTGAGTCGGAAGGGGTTGTAGCTTTCTTT. Protein: CAISESEGVVAFF.

The chain couples TRBV7-2 to TRBJ2-1, with TRBD2 identical over 9 bases. This CDR3 is 18 amino acids long. Trimming cost V 5 bases and J 0 bases; bases outside gene matches: 11. Looked up from germline, CDR1 is SGHTA and CDR2 is FQGNSA. Here the CDR3 DNA reads TGTGCCAGCAGCCCCCGAGGTCTAGCGGGAAGCTCCTACAATGAGCAGTTCTTC. Amino acid sequence: CASSPRGLAGSSYNEQFF. Variable domain in full (rest from reference TRBV7-2 and TRBJ2-1): GAGVSQSPSNKVTEKGKDVELRCDPISGHTALYWYRQSLGQGLEFLIYFQGNSAPDKSGLPSDRFSAERTGGSVSTLTIQRTQQEDSAVYLCASSPRGLAGSSYNEQFFGPGTRLTVL.

The chain is built from TRBV5-8 and TRBJ1-5; tentative D call: TRBD1 (6 bases). Germline assignment: CDR1 SGHTS and CDR2 YDEGEE. V dropped 7 bases and J dropped 5 bases, with 19 bases sitting between them. CDR3 length: 15 residues. CDR3: CASSTGRGNYQPQHF. The CDR3 nucleotides read TGTGCCAGCTCGACGGGCAGGGGCAATTATCAGCCCCAGCATTTT.

This chain joins TRBV28 and TRBJ1-1; D not certain. Trimming shortened V by 6 bases and J by 5 bases, and 13 bases separated the two germline ends. This CDR3 spans 13 amino acids. Germline V gene sequence: CDR1 MDHEN, CDR2 SYDVKM. CDR3 nucleotides: TGTGCCAGCAGCCCCCCCCATGGGACTGAAGCTTTCTTT. This sequence encodes CASSPPHGTEAFF.

For the CDR3, the DNA is TGTGCCAGCAGTTTAGGAGTGGGAGGGGTATATAATTCACCCCTCCACTTT. Translated: CASSLGVGGVYNSPLHF. V and J are TRBV28 and TRBJ1-6; TRBD1 is a possible D gene (5 bases). The V end was cut by 2 bases, the J end by 4 bases, with 15 bases between. CDR1 and CDR2 (germline): MDHEN, SYDVKM. CDR3 size: 17 residues.

The V call is TRBV2, the J call TRBJ1-1; D is undetermined. Germline values: CDR1 SNHLY, CDR2 FYNNEI. V shed 10 bases and J shed 8 bases, with 20 bases lying between them. CDR3 size: 13 residues. CDR3 nucleotides: TGTGCCACCCAACGGAATTCTTACCAAGAAGCTTTCTTT. This translates into CATQRNSYQEAFF.

The chain carries TRBV7-8 and TRBJ1-5; D is uncertain. The germline V gene encodes CDR1 SGHVS and CDR2 FQNEAQ. Trimming stripped 1 base from V and 3 bases from J, with 10 bases between. The length of the CDR3 is 15 residues. The CDR3 loop is CASSLVHGNNQPQHF. DNA of the CDR3: TGTGCCAGCAGCTTAGTCCACGGGAACAATCAGCCCCAGCATTTT.

The chain carries TRBV28 and TRBJ2-3; 10 nucleotides match TRBD1. The germline gives CDR1 MDHEN, CDR2 SYDVKM. V shed 8 bases, J shed 3 bases, and the junction held 17 bases outside the gene matches. The CDR3 has 18 residues. The CDR3 nucleotides read TGTGCCAGCCAAAACGACCGGGGGGGGACAGGGGTGACAGATACGCAGTATTTT. This sequence encodes CASQNDRGGTGVTDTQYF.

The chain has TRBV7-2 and TRBJ2-7, with D perhaps assigned TRBD1 or TRBD2 (6 bases each). Trimming took off 5 bases at V and 7 bases at J, with 18 bases between the two ends. This CDR3 comprises 14 residues. Germline assignment: CDR1 SGHTA and CDR2 FQGNSA. DNA of the CDR3: TGTGCCAGCAGCCCCGAAGGGGGGACCGTAGAGCAGTACTTC. Translated: CASSPEGGTVEQYF.

This clone was seen once. This chain connects TRBV6-1 to TRBJ2-3, with TRBD1 as a possible D gene (6 bases). CDR3 length equals 16 residues. Trimming removed 4 bases at V and 4 bases at J, with 18 bases between. Germline V gives CDR1 MNHNS, CDR2 SASEGT. The DNA of the CDR3 is TGTGCCAGCAGTGGGAGATCAGACAGGTTCCCAGATACGCAGTATTTT. Residues: CASSGRSDRFPDTQYF.

CDR3 nucleotide sequence: TGTGCCAGCAGTTACGATTTTTTAAGCGGGGCCTACGAGCAGTACTTC. Translated: CASSYDFLSGAYEQYF. The genes are TRBV6-5 and TRBJ2-7, with TRBD2 matching over 7 bases. J was trimmed by 2 bases and V by 2 bases; bases with no gene match: 9. Germline loops: CDR1 MNHEY, CDR2 SVGAGI. The CDR3 totals 16 residues.

The chain joins TRBV14 to TRBJ2-1, with D perhaps TRBD2 (6 bases). Germline values: CDR1 SGHDN, CDR2 FVKESK. The CDR3 runs 16 residues. V was trimmed by 4 bases and J by 3 bases, leaving 16 bases between them. The DNA for the CDR3 is TGTGCCAGCAGCCGACAGACTAGTTACAACTACAATGAGCAGTTCTTC. Residues: CASSRQTSYNYNEQFF.

This clone has a single count. The rearrangement links TRBV19 to TRBJ1-5; TRBD1 might be the D (5 bases). The CDR3 contains 18 residues. V was pared by 3 bases and J by 2 bases, with 20 bases between. Germline-derived CDR1 and CDR2 are LNHDA and SQIVND (reference sequence). CDR3 in DNA: TGTGCCAGTAGTATGATGCCAGGCCCGCCGGGGGGCAATCAGCCCCAGCATTTT. Residues: CASSMMPGPPGGNQPQHF.

V gene TRBV28 combines with J gene TRBJ2-5, with 10 bases that match TRBD2. The CDR3 has 13 amino acids. Per the germline V gene, CDR1 is MDHEN and CDR2 is SYDVKM. The trim removed 6 bases at V and 7 bases at J, leaving 5 bases unmatched. The CDR3 region has the DNA TGTGCCAGCAGGCAAACTAGCGGGGCGACCCAGTACTTC. Translation gives CASRQTSGATQYF.

The chain joins TRBV12-3 or TRBV12-4 to TRBJ1-4; D is unresolved. Between the trimmed V and J ends, which lost 6 bases and 8 bases, there was a span of 10 bases. This CDR3 is 12 amino acids long. The CDR3 DNA sequence: TGTGCCAGCAGGAGGCAGCAGGAAAAACTGTTTTTT. Protein product: CASRRQQEKLFF.

The chain recombines TRBV30 with TRBJ1-2, with TRBD1 as a possible D gene (6 bases). V lost 3 bases, J lost 5 bases, and 10 bases lay in between. The CDR3 length is 12 residues. Germline V gene sequence: CDR1 GTSNPN, CDR2 SVGIG (reference sequence). The chain's CDR3 is CAWSGTPYGYTF. CDR3 coding DNA: TGTGCCTGGAGCGGGACACCATATGGCTACACCTTC.

This clone was seen once. The chain joins TRBV18 to TRBJ2-7; 8 bases are a match to TRBD1. Losses at the gene ends were 4 bases for V and 7 bases for J; bases not matched to a gene: 18. The CDR3 runs to 17 residues. Germline V gives CDR1 KGHSH, CDR2 LQKENI. This CDR3 is CASSLTPPDRVRGEQYF. In DNA form, the CDR3 reads TGTGCCAGCTCACTGACCCCCCCGGACAGGGTTAGGGGAGAGCAGTACTTC.

V gene TRBV7-2 combines with J gene TRBJ1-6; TRBD1 is a possible D gene (6 bases). CDR1 is SGHTA and CDR2 is FQGNSA in the germline V gene. V was trimmed by 3 bases and J by 8 bases, leaving 14 bases between them. The CDR3 is 15 residues long. The CDR3 sequence is CASSFYPGADSPLHF. The CDR3 DNA reads TGTGCCAGCAGCTTCTATCCAGGGGCCGATTCACCCCTCCACTTT.

The gene calls are TRBV16 and TRBJ1-2; unclear D gene. The CDR3 is 11 amino acids. The V and J ends lost 4 bases and 8 bases respectively, with 8 bases between them. The V gene's germline CDR1 is KGHSY and CDR2 FQNENV. CDR3 protein: CASSPRAGYTF. CDR3 DNA: TGTGCCAGCAGCCCTAGGGCCGGCTACACCTTC.

The chain carries TRBV9 and TRBJ1-2; D possibly corresponds to TRBD1 (5 bases). CDR1 and CDR2 (germline): SGDLS, YYNGEE. This CDR3 is 16 amino acids long. The germline V and J ends were trimmed by 4 bases and 0 bases, with 16 bases remaining between them. DNA of the CDR3: TGTGCCAGCAGCCCGAGTCAGCGGGGCGCTAACTATGGCTACACCTTC. It specifies CASSPSQRGANYGYTF.

The rearrangement uses TRBV7-9 and TRBJ1-4; D is possibly TRBD1 (5 bases). The V and J ends lost 1 base and 6 bases respectively, with 9 bases between them. The CDR3 consists of 14 residues. The germline gives CDR1 SEHNR, CDR2 FQNEAQ (reference sequence). CDR3 in amino acids: CASSLGGGDEKLFF. CDR3 bases: TGTGCCAGCAGCTTAGGGGGCGGGGATGAAAAACTGTTTTTT. The variable domain in full, with the rest retrieved from reference TRBV7-9 and TRBJ1-4, is DTGVSQNPRHKITKRGQNVTFRCDPISEHNRLYWYRQTLGQGPEFLTYFQNEAQLEKSRLLSDRFSAERPKGSFSTLEIQRTEQGDSAMYLCASSLGGGDEKLFFGSGTQLSVL.

The gene calls are TRBV5-4 and TRBJ1-5; D is perhaps TRBD1 (5 bases). Germline V gives CDR1 SGHNT, CDR2 YYREEE (reference sequence). V was shortened by 0 bases and J by 9 bases, with 16 bases between the two germline ends. This CDR3 is built from 15 residues. CDR3 DNA: TGTGCCAGCAGCTTGGGGGGAGGGGACGTGGGGCCCCAGCATTTT. It yields the protein CASSLGGGDVGPQHF.

The J gene is TRBJ1-2, the V gene TRBV6-5; the D is unclear. V shed 3 bases and J shed 3 bases, with 17 bases lying between them. The germline gives CDR1 MNHEY, CDR2 SVGAGI. This CDR3 contains 16 residues. The CDR3, as DNA: TGTGCCAGCAGTTATGTATTTCGGGCCCCGGACTATGGCTACACCTTC. This gives the protein CASSYVFRAPDYGYTF.